Detailed here is one TCR beta chain. Antigen unknown. At one of its ends the junction is not consistent with the germline gene, which may arise from a read error. Per-sample yields of isolated PBMCs were at least 7 million. Alongside a J-beta primer mix, a sample-barcoded 5' primer served in a second PCR lasting roughly 6 to 11 cycles. From the 5' RACE reads, TCRdb called clonotypes with MiXCR, one entry per CDR3 protein. The repertoire holds 800,000 to 950,000 distinct CDR3 sequences, with around 34% as singletons. The CDR3 totals 13 residues. The data originate from a study of blood T cells in healthy people across ages. The study's findings and limits: The unsorted PBMCs prevented any conclusive comparison of naive versus antigen-experienced cells.

Sequenced input: blood. This sequence joins TRBV12-3 or TRBV12-4 and TRBJ1-6; D gene unclear. The sequence came from a man aged 18 to 30 in good health. The CDR3 coding sequence is TGTACCAGCACCGGACGGGGAAATTCACCCCTCCACTTT. As protein: CTSTGRGNSPLHF.